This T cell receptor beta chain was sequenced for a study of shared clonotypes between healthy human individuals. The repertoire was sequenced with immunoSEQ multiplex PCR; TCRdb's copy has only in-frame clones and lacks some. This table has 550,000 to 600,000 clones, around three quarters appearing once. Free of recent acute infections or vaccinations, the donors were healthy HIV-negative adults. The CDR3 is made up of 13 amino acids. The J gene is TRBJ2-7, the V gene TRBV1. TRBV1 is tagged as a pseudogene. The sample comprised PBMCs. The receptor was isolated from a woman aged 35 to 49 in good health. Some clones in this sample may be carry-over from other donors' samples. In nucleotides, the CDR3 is TGCACCAGCAGCCAAGATCGGGCGGGACAAAAGTACTTC. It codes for CTSSQDRAGQKYF.